The 22 T cell receptor beta chains below all came from one sample that was sequenced in a study of blood T cell repertoires in COVID-19. Using immunoSEQ multiplex PCR, the repertoire was profiled, and TCRdb retains in-frame clones only, with some absent. In the table there are under 300,000 clones, around nine tenths of which are singletons. The sample taken for sequencing was PBMCs or T cells enriched from blood (not recorded which). These receptors were collected from a woman between 40 and 55 years old who had recovered from COVID-19.

The genes are TRBV4-2 and TRBJ2-2; perhaps TRBD2 as D (5 bases). CDR1 and CDR2 (germline): LGHNA, YNFKEQ. The CDR3 sequence is 18 residues long. V lost 1 base and J lost 1, with 16 bases in between. The CDR3 sequence: CASSQADWTALNTGELFF. The CDR3 DNA follows: TGTGCCAGCAGCCAAGCCGATTGGACTGCTTTGAACACCGGGGAGCTGTTTTTT.

This sequence joins TRBV18 and TRBJ2-3; 9 bases align to TRBD2. The V segment lost 3 bases and the J segment 0 bases; nucleotides outside the gene matches: 13. Germline CDR1 KGHSH, CDR2 LQKENI. The CDR3 totals 19 residues. CDR3 DNA: TGTGCCAGCTCACCTATAGCGGGGGTACAACTTCTAAGCACAGATACGCAGTATTTT. Its protein product is CASSPIAGVQLLSTDTQYF.

V usage is TRBV23-1 and J usage is TRBJ1-5, with a possible D match to TRBD1 (5 bases). TRBV23-1 is identified as an open reading frame with a role that is uncertain. V was clipped by 0 bases and J by 0 bases, with 9 bases between them. CDR3 length: 16 amino acids. The CDR3 nucleotides read TGCGCCAGCAGTCAATCGGGCAGGGCTAGCAATCAGCCCCAGCATTTT. This sequence encodes CASSQSGRASNQPQHF.

This clone was detected only once. This sequence joins TRBV6-2 or TRBV6-3 and TRBJ1-5; 7 bases align to TRBD1. The V gene's germline CDR1 is MNHEY and CDR2 SVGEGT. J gave up 7 bases and V 1 base, and 7 bases lay outside the gene matches. This CDR3 region has 15 residues. The CDR3 reads CASSYLGGARQPQHF. The CDR3 bases are TGTGCCAGCAGTTACTTAGGGGGCGCGAGGCAGCCCCAGCATTTT.

V usage is TRBV9 and J usage is TRBJ2-5; 13 nucleotides agree with TRBD2. Germline values: CDR1 SGDLS, CDR2 YYNGEE. The CDR3 runs to 16 residues. After removal of 4 bases from V and 4 bases from J, the junction contained 7 bases not matched to a gene. The CDR3 region is CASSKLAGGPSETQYF. CDR3 nucleotides: TGTGCCAGCAGCAAACTAGCGGGAGGGCCTTCAGAGACCCAGTACTTC. Looking up the rest from reference TRBV9 and TRBJ2-5 gives the full variable domain: DSGVTQTPKHLITATGQRVTLRCSPRSGDLSVYWYQQSLDQGLQFLIQYYNGEERAKGNILERFSAQQFPDLHSELNLSSLELGDSALYFCASSKLAGGPSETQYFGPGTRLLVL.

The genes are TRBV6-1 and TRBJ2-3, with 16 bases aligning to TRBD2. The CDR3 sequence is 18 residues long. Germline values: CDR1 MNHNS, CDR2 SASEGT. With 2 bases clipped from V and 4 bases from J, the junction kept 6 bases outside the gene matches. CDR3 amino acids: CASSELGLAGGQADTQYF. In DNA, the CDR3 is TGTGCCAGCAGTGAATTGGGACTAGCGGGGGGGCAAGCAGATACGCAGTATTTT.

CDR3 nucleotides: TGTGCCAGCAGCTTAGTACCCGCGGGGAGTGGTGGAGAAAAACTGTTTTTT. Translating it yields CASSLVPAGSGGEKLFF. The chain joins TRBV7-2 to TRBJ1-4, with D unclear. Trimming removed 1 base from V and 8 bases from J, with 20 bases in between. The CDR3 is 17 residues long. Germline CDR1 reads SGHTA; CDR2 reads FQGNSA.

This clone appeared a few times. The chain combines TRBV30 with TRBJ2-7; 12 bases align to TRBD1. The junction had 2 bases not matched to a gene; V was cut back by 8 bases and J by 0 bases. Looked up from germline, CDR1 is GTSNPN and CDR2 is SVGIG (reference sequence). The CDR3 is made up of 13 amino acids. The CDR3: CAGTGGGSYEQYF. DNA for the CDR3: TGTGCCGGGACAGGGGGCGGCTCCTACGAGCAGTACTTC.

The chain combines TRBV19 with TRBJ2-1; D unclear. Germline V gene sequence: CDR1 LNHDA, CDR2 SQIVND (reference sequence). Trimming shortened V by 6 bases and J by 4 bases, and 13 bases separated the two germline ends. There are 14 residues in the CDR3. CDR3 DNA sequence: TGTGCCAGTAGCTTTTCGCGAGTTTACAATGAGCAGTTCTTC. It specifies CASSFSRVYNEQFF.

The chain recombines TRBV3-1 (or the pseudogene TRBV3-2) with TRBJ1-2, with 8 positions matching TRBD1. With V trimmed by 4 bases and J by 8 bases, 6 bases remained unmatched. CDR3 size: 13 residues. Looked up from germline, CDR1 is LGHDT and CDR2 is YNNKEL (reference sequence). The CDR3 DNA sequence: TGTGCCAGCAGCCCCGGACAGGGTGGCGGCTACACCTTC. Translated: CASSPGQGGGYTF.

The gene calls are TRBV3-1 (or the pseudogene TRBV3-2) and TRBJ1-1; maybe TRBD1 (6 bases). Trimming took 6 bases from V and 1 from J, leaving 15 bases between them. The CDR3 is 15 amino acids. Germline assignment: CDR1 LGHDT and CDR2 YNNKEL (reference sequence). The CDR3 loop reads CASRFNRVGNTEAFF. The CDR3 DNA reads TGTGCCAGCAGGTTCAACAGGGTAGGGAACACTGAAGCTTTCTTT.

The chain has TRBV19 and TRBJ2-7, with D possibly being TRBD2 (6 bases). CDR1 and CDR2 (germline): LNHDA, SQIVND (reference sequence). The CDR3 totals 16 residues. Trimming cost V 6 bases and J 6 bases, with 24 bases left between them. CDR3 region: CASSARSGTAVSEQYF. The CDR3, as DNA: TGTGCCAGTAGCGCTCGATCCGGGACTGCGGTCTCCGAGCAGTACTTC.

CDR3 sequence: CATSEASGPGTQYF. The CDR3 region has the DNA TGTGCCACCAGTGAAGCTAGCGGCCCAGGGACGCAGTATTTT. This sequence joins TRBV24-1 and TRBJ2-3; the match to TRBD2 covers 7 bases. Losses at the gene ends were 4 bases for V and 9 bases for J; bases not matched to a gene: 9. The length of the CDR3 is 14 residues. Per the germline V gene, CDR1 is KGHDR and CDR2 is SFDVKD.

The V call is TRBV12-3 or TRBV12-4, the J call TRBJ1-1; D gene ambiguous. CDR3 size: 11 residues. The V and J ends lost 7 bases and 3 bases respectively, with 6 bases between them. This CDR3 reads CASTEYTEAFF. CDR3 DNA: TGTGCCAGCACCGAGTACACTGAAGCTTTCTTT.

The chain recombines TRBV29-1 with TRBJ1-2; 7 bases line up with TRBD1. The V segment lost 7 bases and the J segment 7 bases; nucleotides outside the gene matches: 9. Germline CDR1 and CDR2: SQVTM and ANQGSEA. This CDR3 has 12 residues. The CDR3 loop reads CSARQGDSGYTF. CDR3 bases: TGCAGCGCAAGACAGGGAGATTCTGGCTACACCTTC.

This chain uses TRBV2 with TRBJ1-2; 9 nucleotides line up with TRBD1. CDR1 and CDR2 from the germline V gene are SNHLY and FYNNEI. V gave up 4 bases and J gave up 2 bases; unmatched junction bases: 2. This CDR3 has 14 amino acids. The CDR3 loop reads CASSGTGENYGYTF. In DNA, the CDR3 is TGTGCCAGCAGTGGGACAGGGGAAAACTATGGCTACACCTTC.

This rearrangement joins TRBV15 to TRBJ1-1; 8 nucleotides match TRBD1. Germline V gene data show CDR1 as LNHNV and CDR2 as YYDKDF (reference sequence). Trimming removed 3 bases from V and 5 bases from J; junction bases left unmatched: 2. This CDR3 is built from 13 residues. CDR3 loop: CATSSNRGTEAFF. The CDR3 DNA reads as TGTGCCACCAGCAGTAACAGGGGGACTGAAGCTTTCTTT.

The chain employs TRBV5-8 and TRBJ1-3; D is perhaps TRBD1 (5 bases). The CDR3 is 17 residues long. Germline values: CDR1 SGHTS, CDR2 YDEGEE. Trimming cost V 2 bases and J 0 bases, with 15 bases left between them. CDR3 sequence: CASSFATTASSGNTIYF. CDR3 sequence (DNA): TGTGCCAGCAGCTTTGCAACGACAGCTTCCTCTGGAAACACCATATATTTT. Full variable domain (remainder filled in from reference TRBV5-8 and TRBJ1-3): EAGVTQSPTHLIKTRGQQATLRCSPISGHTSVYWYQQALGLGLQFLLWYDEGEERNRGNFPPRFSGRQFPNYSSELNVNALELEDSALYLCASSFATTASSGNTIYFGEGSWLTVV.

The rearrangement joins TRBV7-2 to TRBJ1-3; 7 bases line up with TRBD1. Unmatched junction bases numbered 1, after V lost 0 bases and J lost 2 bases. Germline CDR1 and CDR2: SGHTA and FQGNSA. The length of the CDR3 is 15 residues. CDR3 nucleotide sequence: TGTGCCAGCAGCTTAGCGCAGGGGGCTGGAAACACCATATATTTT. Translation: CASSLAQGAGNTIYF. The whole variable domain, filled in from reference TRBV7-2 and TRBJ1-3, reads GAGVSQSPSNKVTEKGKDVELRCDPISGHTALYWYRQSLGQGLEFLIYFQGNSAPDKSGLPSDRFSAERTGGSVSTLTIQRTQQEDSAVYLCASSLAQGAGNTIYFGEGSWLTVV.

This rearrangement joins TRBV5-4 to TRBJ1-2, with TRBD1 matching over 9 bases. The CDR3 length is 17 residues. J gave up 1 base and V 4 bases, and 11 bases lay outside the gene matches. Germline loops: CDR1 SGHNT, CDR2 YYREEE (reference sequence). For the CDR3, the DNA is TGTGCCAGCAGCCCGGGAGGGGGGACAGGGATTAACTATGGCTACACCTTC. It encodes CASSPGGGTGINYGYTF.

The chain has TRBV7-2 and TRBJ2-1, with D perhaps matching TRBD2 (6 bases). Trimming took 1 base from V and 2 from J, leaving 12 bases between them. Germline V gene data show CDR1 as SGHTA and CDR2 as FQGNSA. The CDR3 spans 16 residues. CDR3 in amino acids: CASSLDGTSPYNEQFF. The CDR3 nucleotides read TGTGCCAGCAGCTTAGATGGGACTTCGCCCTACAATGAGCAGTTCTTC.

The V call is TRBV9, the J call TRBJ2-5, with TRBD2 identical over 12 bases. The CDR3 sequence is 18 residues long. Germline CDR1 is SGDLS and CDR2 is YYNGEE. V was pared by 4 bases and J by 2 bases, with 12 bases of the junction left unmatched. The CDR3 loop reads CASSLEDTSGGRQETQYF. CDR3 in DNA: TGTGCCAGCAGCTTAGAGGACACTAGCGGGGGGCGGCAAGAGACCCAGTACTTC.